The T cell receptor (beta chain) under discussion was sequenced for a study of shared clonotypes between healthy human individuals. Germline CDR1 reads LNHNV; CDR2 reads YYDKDF (reference sequence). V lost 1 base, J lost 4 bases, and 14 bases lay in between. The CDR3 runs to 15 residues. This clone occurred a few times. Clones were sequenced by immunoSEQ multiplex PCR, and TCRdb holds only the in-frame ones, with some missing. The table shows about 690,000 clones, with 80% to 95% occurring only once. Sequencing used memory CD8+ T cells from PBMCs. The sample's subset: CD45RO+ cells pooled with CCR7-negative TemRA cells. The source is a man younger than 35 in good health. Some clones in this sample may be carry-over from other donors' samples. The chain carries TRBV15 and TRBJ2-7, with D maybe TRBD2 (5 bases). As DNA, the CDR3 is TGTGCCACCAGCAGAGGTGAGGGCCTACGATACGAGCAGTACTTC. Its protein product is CATSRGEGLRYEQYF.